The 25 T cell receptor beta chains reported below all come from one sample, sequenced in a study of blood T cell repertoires in COVID-19 (dated by TCRdb to 2019 to 2021). The receptor library was made with the immunoSEQ multiplex PCR assay. TCRdb limited this immuneACCESS table to in-frame rearrangements with V and J called. A share of clones is missing; checked studies link under half to unresolved V genes, and the rest is unexplained. The sample table lists approximately 150,000 clones, more than 70% of them with a count of one. Of the sample, approximately 2% falls within the top ten clones. The sample was peripheral blood. The receptors here all came from a middle-aged man who had recovered from COVID-19.

The table lists this clone with a few counts. The chain carries TRBV2 and TRBJ2-4; D may be TRBD1 (6 bases). Looked up from germline, CDR1 is SNHLY and CDR2 is FYNNEI. The CDR3 length is 13 residues. The V gene lost 2 bases and the J gene lost 7 bases, with 9 bases spanning the gap. Written as DNA, the CDR3 is TGTGCCAGCAGTGAACAGGGGATGAACATTCAGTACTTC. This encodes CASSEQGMNIQYF. Full variable domain (rest looked up from reference TRBV2 and TRBJ2-4): EPEVTQTPSHQVTQMGQEVILRCVPISNHLYFYWYRQILGQKVEFLVSFYNNEISEKSEIFDDQFSVERPDGSNFTLKIRSTKLEDSAMYFCASSEQGMNIQYFGAGTRLSVL.

The chain carries TRBV6-5 and TRBJ1-2, with 7 bases that match TRBD1. The CDR3 totals 12 residues. In germline, CDR1 is MNHEY, CDR2 SVGAGI. With V trimmed by 7 bases and J by 8 bases, 7 bases remained unmatched. The CDR3 sequence is CASTRQGWGYTF. The CDR3 DNA is TGTGCCAGCACTAGACAGGGTTGGGGCTACACCTTC.

This chain uses TRBV29-1 with TRBJ1-2, with D possibly matching TRBD1 (5 bases). The ends were cut back, 7 bases at V and 7 bases at J, with 16 bases in the middle. Germline V lookup: CDR1 SQVTM, CDR2 ANQGSEA. This CDR3 has 12 residues. CDR3 region: CSGHRSGSGYTF. The CDR3 DNA sequence: TGCAGCGGCCACAGGAGTGGGTCTGGCTACACCTTC.

This chain links TRBV7-2 with TRBJ2-2, with 7 bases identical to TRBD1. The ends lost 2 bases at V and 5 bases at J; junction bases unmatched: 8. There are 16 residues in the CDR3. Germline assignment: CDR1 SGHTA and CDR2 FQGNSA. In DNA form, the CDR3 reads TGTGCCAGCAGCTTAATGGCCAGGGGGTTAACCGGGGAGCTGTTTTTT. Translated: CASSLMARGLTGELFF.

The CDR3 region has the DNA TGTGCCAGCAGCTTTATACAGAACACTGAAGCTTTCTTT. It is translated as CASSFIQNTEAFF. The chain has TRBV11-2 and TRBJ1-1; D gene uncertain. Per the germline V gene, CDR1 is SGHAT and CDR2 is FQNNGV. The ends were cut back, 3 bases at V and 1 base at J, with 6 bases in the middle. This CDR3 has 13 residues.

The V gene is TRBV3-1 (or the pseudogene TRBV3-2), the J gene TRBJ2-5; 7 bases match TRBD1. The V and J ends lost 4 bases and 5 bases, in that order; junction bases with no gene match: 4. The CDR3 is 13 amino acids. The V gene's germline CDR1 is LGHDT and CDR2 YNNKEL (reference sequence). CDR3 sequence reads: CASSPQGKETQYF. The CDR3 DNA reads as TGTGCCAGCAGCCCACAGGGGAAGGAGACCCAGTACTTC.

This clone has a handful of counts. The chain carries TRBV5-1 and TRBJ2-5, with D perhaps TRBD1 (6 bases). This CDR3 has 13 amino acids. Trimming cost V 2 bases and J 2 bases, with 7 bases left between them. CDR1 is SGHRS, CDR2 YFSETQ, per germline. The CDR3 DNA sequence: TGCGCCAGCAGCTTACAGGGACAAGAGACCCAGTACTTC. Protein sequence: CASSLQGQETQYF.

The CDR3 loop reads CASSRQGANTEAFF. CDR3 bases: TGCGCCAGCAGCAGACAGGGTGCGAACACTGAAGCTTTCTTT. The chain uses TRBV4-1 and TRBJ1-1, with 7 bases identical to TRBD1. V dropped 5 bases and J dropped 1; count of bases not matched to a gene: 4. From germline, CDR1 is MGHRA and CDR2 YSYEKL. This CDR3 is 14 amino acids long.

This chain uses TRBV4-1 with TRBJ2-7; D possibly corresponds to TRBD1 (6 bases). V lost 5 bases, J lost 3 bases, and 14 bases lay in between. The length of the CDR3 is 14 residues. Germline lookup yields CDR1 MGHRA and CDR2 YSYEKL. The CDR3 DNA follows: TGCGCCAGCAGCTATACGGGGACAAACTACGAGCAGTACTTC. It specifies CASSYTGTNYEQYF.

This sequence joins TRBV4-2 and TRBJ1-3, with 7 bases fitting TRBD1. The CDR3 loop spans 19 amino acids. The junction had 13 bases not matched to a gene; V was cut back by 0 bases and J by 2 bases. Germline values: CDR1 LGHNA, CDR2 YNFKEQ. The CDR3 is CASSQEEFRGGMAGNTIYF. In nucleotides, the CDR3 is TGTGCCAGCAGCCAAGAAGAATTTCGAGGGGGCATGGCTGGAAACACCATATATTTT.

The V call is TRBV28, the J call TRBJ1-2; TRBD1 matches at 9 bases. The CDR3 is made up of 15 amino acids. CDR1 and CDR2 from the germline V gene are MDHEN and SYDVKM. Trimming took 5 bases from V and 4 from J; bases not matched to a gene: 8. CDR3 amino acids: CASSLTMGQGYGYTF. Here the CDR3 DNA reads TGTGCCAGCAGTCTGACGATGGGACAGGGCTATGGCTACACCTTC.

A few counts support this clone. CDR3 DNA sequence: TGTGCCATCCTGCCGCTCCGGGAGGGGGGGCCGGATACGCAGTATTTT. Translation: CAILPLREGGPDTQYF. J is TRBJ2-3 and V is TRBV6-4, with 8 positions matching TRBD2. CDR1 and CDR2 from the germline V gene are MRHNA and SNTAGT. V lost 10 bases and J lost 6; bases outside the gene matches: 18. CDR3 size: 16 residues.

The rearrangement uses TRBV3-1 (or the pseudogene TRBV3-2) and TRBJ2-1; 11 nucleotides align to TRBD2. Germline assignment: CDR1 LGHDT and CDR2 YNNKEL (reference sequence). Trimming cost V 0 bases and J 7 bases; bases outside gene matches: 8. The CDR3 sequence is 17 residues long. In DNA, the CDR3 is TGTGCCAGCAGCCAAGATCAAGGGCTAGCGGGAGGAAATGAGCAGTTCTTC. This codes for CASSQDQGLAGGNEQFF.

This clone was seen a handful of times. The chain links TRBV6-4 to TRBJ1-3; TRBD1 aligns across 9 bases. V was pared by 2 bases and J by 1 base, with 3 bases of the junction left unmatched. CDR3 size: 16 residues. Germline-derived CDR1 and CDR2 are MRHNA and SNTAGT. DNA for the CDR3: TGTGCCAGCAGTGACGAGACAGGGGGGTCTGGAAACACCATATATTTT. The encoded protein is CASSDETGGSGNTIYF.

The chain recombines TRBV19 with TRBJ1-2; unclear D gene. V lost 7 bases and J 1 base, leaving 13 bases between the germline ends. The germline V gene encodes CDR1 LNHDA and CDR2 SQIVND (reference sequence). CDR3 length equals 14 residues. CDR3 bases: TGTGCCAGTACGCCTTGGTTCGGTAACTATGGCTACACCTTC. The encoded protein is CASTPWFGNYGYTF.

V is TRBV10-2 and J is TRBJ2-1, with D possibly TRBD1 on 5 matching bases. V lost 4 bases and J 8 bases, leaving 9 bases between the germline ends. CDR1 is WSHSY and CDR2 is SAAADI in the germline V gene. The CDR3 has 12 amino acids. CDR3 sequence (DNA): TGCGCCAGCAGTGCCCAGGGTGATGAGCAGTTCTTC. Its translation: CASSAQGDEQFF.

The CDR3 sequence is CASSISPHYGYTF. For the CDR3, the DNA is TGTGCCAGTAGTATCAGTCCTCACTATGGCTACACCTTC. V is TRBV19 and J is TRBJ1-2; D is unclear. This CDR3 has 13 amino acids. The V gene's germline CDR1 is LNHDA and CDR2 SQIVND (reference sequence). V gave up 3 bases and J gave up 3 bases, with 8 bases separating them.

The J gene is TRBJ2-5, the V gene TRBV9, with 14 bases aligning to TRBD2. Trimming at V came to 3 bases and at J to 4 bases, leaving 14 bases not matched to a gene. Germline-derived CDR1 and CDR2 are SGDLS and YYNGEE. This CDR3 is 19 amino acids long. This chain's CDR3 is CASSEGGLAGVWFPETQYF. The CDR3 DNA reads as TGTGCCAGCAGCGAAGGGGGACTAGCGGGAGTTTGGTTTCCAGAGACCCAGTACTTC.

CDR3 DNA sequence: TGTGCCAGCAGGGAGACAGGGGTGAAAACCTACGAGCAGTACTTC. Translated, it gives CASRETGVKTYEQYF. V usage is TRBV6-5 and J usage is TRBJ2-7, with TRBD1 matching over 8 bases. The germline V gene encodes CDR1 MNHEY and CDR2 SVGAGI. The CDR3 sequence is 15 residues long. V was clipped by 6 bases and J by 2 bases; unmatched bases: 9.

The chain links TRBV7-3 to TRBJ2-2, with D possibly TRBD1 on 5 matching bases. This CDR3 spans 14 amino acids. V lost 5 bases, J lost 11 bases, and 18 bases lay in between. Per germline, CDR1 SGHTA and CDR2 FQGTGA. Written as DNA, the CDR3 is TGTGCCAGCAGCCTAGGGGCCAACTCGCGCGAGCTGTTTTTT. Translated, it gives CASSLGANSRELFF.

The chain has TRBV19 and TRBJ2-1, with TRBD2 identical over 9 bases. Germline V gives CDR1 LNHDA, CDR2 SQIVND (reference sequence). Germline trimming cut 6 bases from V and 9 bases from J; bases unmatched to any gene: 9. The CDR3 has 14 residues. CDR3 sequence (DNA): TGTGCCAGTAGGTATAGCGGGAGAGGAAGTGAGCAGTTCTTC. Its translation is CASRYSGRGSEQFF.

A word on this clone: Other DNA sequences in the sample encode the same CDR3. The chain combines TRBV9 with TRBJ1-1; D call uncertain. CDR3 length: 14 residues. V lost 0 bases to trimming and J lost 0 bases, with 6 bases between them. From germline, CDR1 is SGDLS and CDR2 YYNGEE. CDR3 nucleotide sequence: TGTGCCAGCAGCGTAGGACAATTGAACACTGAAGCTTTCTTT. Translating gives CASSVGQLNTEAFF. Full variable domain (rest looked up from reference TRBV9 and TRBJ1-1): DSGVTQTPKHLITATGQRVTLRCSPRSGDLSVYWYQQSLDQGLQFLIQYYNGEERAKGNILERFSAQQFPDLHSELNLSSLELGDSALYFCASSVGQLNTEAFFGQGTRLTVV.

The gene calls are TRBV18 and TRBJ2-5; weak D call: TRBD1 (5 bases). Germline values: CDR1 KGHSH, CDR2 LQKENI. The CDR3 length is 13 residues. V was cut by 6 bases and J by 2 bases, with 10 bases left in between. CDR3 sequence reads: CASSQGRQETQYF. CDR3 DNA: TGTGCCAGCTCTCAGGGCCGGCAAGAGACCCAGTACTTC.

This chain connects TRBV9 to TRBJ2-7; D remains ambiguous. In germline, CDR1 is SGDLS, CDR2 YYNGEE. The V gene lost 4 bases and the J gene lost 3 bases, with 14 bases spanning the gap. This CDR3 region has 14 residues. The CDR3 DNA sequence: TGTGCCAGCAGCCCCGCGCGCGGAATCTACGAGCAGTACTTC. Its protein is CASSPARGIYEQYF.

The gene calls are TRBV28 and TRBJ1-5; D remains unclear. V shed 3 bases and J shed 7 bases, with 16 bases lying between them. Germline CDR1 MDHEN, CDR2 SYDVKM. The CDR3 consists of 15 residues. The CDR3 DNA sequence: TGTGCCAGCAGTTTCGCTTCCAGGCCCCACCAGCCCCAGCATTTT. This sequence encodes CASSFASRPHQPQHF. The whole variable domain, remainder taken from reference TRBV28 and TRBJ1-5, is DVKVTQSSRYLVKRTGEKVFLECVQDMDHENMFWYRQDPGLGLRLIYFSYDVKMKEKGDIPEGYSVSREKKERFSLILESASTNQTSMYLCASSFASRPHQPQHFGDGTRLSIL.